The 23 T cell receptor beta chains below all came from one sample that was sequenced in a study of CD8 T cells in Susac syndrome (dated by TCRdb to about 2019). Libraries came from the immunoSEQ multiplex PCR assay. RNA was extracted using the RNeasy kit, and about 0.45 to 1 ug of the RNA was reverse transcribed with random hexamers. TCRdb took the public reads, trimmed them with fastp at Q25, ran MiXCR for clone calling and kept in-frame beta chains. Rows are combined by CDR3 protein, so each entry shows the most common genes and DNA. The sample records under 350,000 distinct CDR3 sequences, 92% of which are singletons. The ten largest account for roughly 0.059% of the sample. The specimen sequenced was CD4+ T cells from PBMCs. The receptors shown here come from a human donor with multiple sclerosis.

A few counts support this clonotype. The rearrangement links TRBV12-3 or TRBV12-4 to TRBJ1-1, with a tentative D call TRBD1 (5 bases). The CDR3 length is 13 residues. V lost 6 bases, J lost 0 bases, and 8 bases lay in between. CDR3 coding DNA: TGTGCCAGCAGGGGGCTCATGAACACTGAAGCTTTCTTT. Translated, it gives CASRGLMNTEAFF.

The CDR3 is CASSLVTGLYEQYF. CDR3 nucleotides: TGTGCCAGCAGTTTAGTGACAGGTCTCTACGAGCAGTACTTC. The J gene is TRBJ2-7, the V gene TRBV6-2 or TRBV6-3; D might be TRBD1 (6 bases). The germline CDR1 and CDR2 sequences are MNHEY and SVGEGT. Trimming stripped 4 bases from V and 3 bases from J, with 13 bases between. There are 14 residues in the CDR3.

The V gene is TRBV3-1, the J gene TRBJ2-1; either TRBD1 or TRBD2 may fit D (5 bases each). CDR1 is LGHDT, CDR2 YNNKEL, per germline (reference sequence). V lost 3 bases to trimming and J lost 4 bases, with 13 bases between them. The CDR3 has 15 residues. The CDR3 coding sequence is TGTGCCAGCAGCCAGGAAGGGACCTCTTACAATGAGCAGTTCTTC. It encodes CASSQEGTSYNEQFF.

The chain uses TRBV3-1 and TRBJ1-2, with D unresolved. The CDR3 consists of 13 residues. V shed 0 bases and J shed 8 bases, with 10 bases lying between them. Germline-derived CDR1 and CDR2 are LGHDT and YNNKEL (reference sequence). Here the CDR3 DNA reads TGTGCCAGCAGCCAAGAAGGGTCGCGGGGCTACACCTTC. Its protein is CASSQEGSRGYTF.

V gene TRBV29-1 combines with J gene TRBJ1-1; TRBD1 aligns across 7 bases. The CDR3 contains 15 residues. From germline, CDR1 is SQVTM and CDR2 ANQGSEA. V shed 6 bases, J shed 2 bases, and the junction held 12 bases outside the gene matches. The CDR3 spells CSVKSPGQINTEAFF. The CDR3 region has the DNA TGCAGCGTAAAATCCCCGGGACAGATAAACACTGAAGCTTTCTTT.

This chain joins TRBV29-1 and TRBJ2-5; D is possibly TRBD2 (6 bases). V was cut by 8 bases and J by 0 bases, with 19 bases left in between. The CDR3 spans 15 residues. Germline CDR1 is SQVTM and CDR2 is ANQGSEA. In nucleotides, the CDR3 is TGCAGCCTTGCAGGCGGGATGGGGTACCAAGAGACCCAGTACTTC. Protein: CSLAGGMGYQETQYF.

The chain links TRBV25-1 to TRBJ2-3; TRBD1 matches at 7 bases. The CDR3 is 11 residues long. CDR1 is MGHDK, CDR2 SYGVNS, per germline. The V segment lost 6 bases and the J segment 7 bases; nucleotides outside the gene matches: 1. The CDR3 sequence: CASRQGNTQYF. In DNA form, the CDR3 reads TGTGCCAGCAGACAGGGGAATACGCAGTATTTT. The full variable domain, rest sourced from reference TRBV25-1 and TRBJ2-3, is EADIYQTPRYLVIGTGKKITLECSQTMGHDKMYWYQQDPGMELHLIHYSYGVNSTEKGDLSSESTVSRIRTEHFPLTLESARPSHTSQYLCASRQGNTQYFGPGTRLTVL.

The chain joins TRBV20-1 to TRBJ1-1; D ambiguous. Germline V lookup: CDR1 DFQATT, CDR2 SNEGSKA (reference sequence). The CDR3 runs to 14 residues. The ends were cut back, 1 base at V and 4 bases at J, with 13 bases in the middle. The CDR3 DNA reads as TGCAGTGCTAGAGTAACAGACCGCACCACTGAAGCTTTCTTT. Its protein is CSARVTDRTTEAFF.

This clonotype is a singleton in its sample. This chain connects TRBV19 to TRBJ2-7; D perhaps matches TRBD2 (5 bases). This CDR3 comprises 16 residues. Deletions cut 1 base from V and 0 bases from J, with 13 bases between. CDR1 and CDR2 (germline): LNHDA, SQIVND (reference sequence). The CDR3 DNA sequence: TGTGCCAGTAGTATAGGGTCCGGAGGCAGCTCCTACGAGCAGTACTTC. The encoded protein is CASSIGSGGSSYEQYF. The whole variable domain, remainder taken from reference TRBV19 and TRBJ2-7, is DGGITQSPKYLFRKEGQNVTLSCEQNLNHDAMYWYRQDPGQGLRLIYYSQIVNDFQKGDIAEGYSVSREKKESFPLTVTSAQKNPTAFYLCASSIGSGGSSYEQYFGPGTRLTVT.

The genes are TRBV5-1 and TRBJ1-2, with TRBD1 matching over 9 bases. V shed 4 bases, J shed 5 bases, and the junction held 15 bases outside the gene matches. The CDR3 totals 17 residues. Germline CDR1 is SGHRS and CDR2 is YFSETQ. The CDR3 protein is CASSPRESGTGLYGYTF. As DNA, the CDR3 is TGCGCCAGCAGCCCGAGAGAGTCCGGGACAGGGCTTTATGGCTACACCTTC.

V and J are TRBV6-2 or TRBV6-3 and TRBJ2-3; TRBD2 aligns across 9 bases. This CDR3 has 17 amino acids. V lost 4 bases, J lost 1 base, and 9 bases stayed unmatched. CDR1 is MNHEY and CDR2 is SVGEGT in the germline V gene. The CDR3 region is CASSWGLALSGTDTQYF. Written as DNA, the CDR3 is TGTGCCAGCAGTTGGGGACTAGCTCTTTCCGGCACAGATACGCAGTATTTT.

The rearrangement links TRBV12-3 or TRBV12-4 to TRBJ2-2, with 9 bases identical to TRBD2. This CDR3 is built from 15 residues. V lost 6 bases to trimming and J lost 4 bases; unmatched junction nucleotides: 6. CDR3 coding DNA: TGTGCCAGCAGGGCGGGACTAGCACGCACCGGGGAGCTGTTTTTT. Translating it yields CASRAGLARTGELFF.

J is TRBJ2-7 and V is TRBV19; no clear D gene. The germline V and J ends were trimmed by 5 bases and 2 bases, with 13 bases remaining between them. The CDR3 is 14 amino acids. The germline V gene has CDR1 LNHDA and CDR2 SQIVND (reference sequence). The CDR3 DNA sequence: TGTGCCAGTAGTCCGACGACCGAGGCCTACGAGCAGTACTTC. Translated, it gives CASSPTTEAYEQYF.

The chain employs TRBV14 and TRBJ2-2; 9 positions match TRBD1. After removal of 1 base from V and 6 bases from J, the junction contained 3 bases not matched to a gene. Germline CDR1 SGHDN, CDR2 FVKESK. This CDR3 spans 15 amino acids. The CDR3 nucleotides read TGTGCCAGCAGCCAAGTACAGGGGGCACCCGGGGAGCTGTTTTTT. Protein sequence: CASSQVQGAPGELFF.

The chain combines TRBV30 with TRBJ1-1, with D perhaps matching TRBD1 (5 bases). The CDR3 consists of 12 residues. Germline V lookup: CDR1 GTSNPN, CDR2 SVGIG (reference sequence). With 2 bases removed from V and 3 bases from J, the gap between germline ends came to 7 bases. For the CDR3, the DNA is TGTGCCTGGAGTTGGGGGTACACTGAAGCTTTCTTT. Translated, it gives CAWSWGYTEAFF.

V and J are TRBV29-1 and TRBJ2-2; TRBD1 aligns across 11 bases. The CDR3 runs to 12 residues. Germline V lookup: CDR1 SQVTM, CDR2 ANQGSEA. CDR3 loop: CTGTGGTGELFF. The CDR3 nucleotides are TGCACCGGGACAGGGGGCACCGGGGAGCTGTTTTTT.

CDR3 coding DNA: TGTGCCAGCAGCCAAGAAATAACGGCCAAAAACATTCAGTACTTC. Protein: CASSQEITAKNIQYF. This rearrangement joins TRBV4-2 to TRBJ2-4; no definite D call. The CDR3 runs to 15 residues. CDR1 and CDR2 (germline): LGHNA, YNFKEQ. Trimming stripped 0 bases from V and 1 base from J, with 7 bases between.

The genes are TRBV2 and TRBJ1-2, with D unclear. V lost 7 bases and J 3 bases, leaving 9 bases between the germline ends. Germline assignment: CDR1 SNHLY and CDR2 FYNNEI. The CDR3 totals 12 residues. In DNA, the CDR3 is TGTGCCAGCACACCAGGCTACTATGGCTACACCTTC. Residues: CASTPGYYGYTF.

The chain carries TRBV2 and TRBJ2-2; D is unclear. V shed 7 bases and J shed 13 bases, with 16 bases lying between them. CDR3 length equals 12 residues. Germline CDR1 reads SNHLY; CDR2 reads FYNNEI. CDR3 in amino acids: CASTLPAEVLFF. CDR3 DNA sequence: TGTGCCAGCACTCTCCCTGCGGAAGTGCTGTTTTTT. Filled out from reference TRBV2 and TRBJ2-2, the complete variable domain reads EPEVTQTPSHQVTQMGQEVILRCVPISNHLYFYWYRQILGQKVEFLVSFYNNEISEKSEIFDDQFSVERPDGSNFTLKIRSTKLEDSAMYFCASTLPAEVLFFGEGSRLTVL.

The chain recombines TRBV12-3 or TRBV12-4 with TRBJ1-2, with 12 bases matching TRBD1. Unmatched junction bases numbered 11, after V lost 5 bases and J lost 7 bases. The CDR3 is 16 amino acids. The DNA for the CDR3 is TGTGCCAGCAGTCCGCCAGGGGGGACAGGGGGCTCTGGCTACACCTTC. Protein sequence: CASSPPGGTGGSGYTF.

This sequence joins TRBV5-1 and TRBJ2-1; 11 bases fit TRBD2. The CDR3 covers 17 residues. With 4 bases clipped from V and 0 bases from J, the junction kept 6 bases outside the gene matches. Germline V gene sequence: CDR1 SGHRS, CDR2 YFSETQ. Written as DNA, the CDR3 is TGCGCCAGCAGCCTCTTAGCGGGGGGGAGCTCCTACAATGAGCAGTTCTTC. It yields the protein CASSLLAGGSSYNEQFF.

The CDR3: CASSLSGGITDTQYF. As DNA, the CDR3 is TGTGCCAGCAGCTTAAGCGGGGGGATCACAGATACGCAGTATTTT. The chain is built from TRBV11-2 and TRBJ2-3; 9 nucleotides agree with TRBD2. Trimming removed 2 bases from V and 2 bases from J; junction bases left unmatched: 2. Germline V CDR1 and CDR2: SGHAT, FQNNGV. The CDR3 is 15 amino acids.

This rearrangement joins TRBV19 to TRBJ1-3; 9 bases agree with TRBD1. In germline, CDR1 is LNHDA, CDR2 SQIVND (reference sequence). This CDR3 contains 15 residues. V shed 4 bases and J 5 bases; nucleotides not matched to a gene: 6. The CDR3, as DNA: TGTGCCAGTAGTACAGGAGACAGGGGGAGAAACACCATATATTTT. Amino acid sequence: CASSTGDRGRNTIYF.